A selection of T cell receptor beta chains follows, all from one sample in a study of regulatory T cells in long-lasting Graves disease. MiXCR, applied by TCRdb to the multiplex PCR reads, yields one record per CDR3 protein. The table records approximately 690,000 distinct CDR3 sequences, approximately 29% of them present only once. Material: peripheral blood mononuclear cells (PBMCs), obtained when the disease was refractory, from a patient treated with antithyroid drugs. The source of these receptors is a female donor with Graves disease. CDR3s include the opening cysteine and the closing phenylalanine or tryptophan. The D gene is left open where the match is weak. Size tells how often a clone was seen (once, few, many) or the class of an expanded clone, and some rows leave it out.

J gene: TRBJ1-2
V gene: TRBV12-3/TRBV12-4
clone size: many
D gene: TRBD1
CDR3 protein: CASSPRRGRIYGYTF
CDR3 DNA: TGTGCCAGCAGTCCCCGCAGGGGGCGAATCTATGGCTACACCTTC

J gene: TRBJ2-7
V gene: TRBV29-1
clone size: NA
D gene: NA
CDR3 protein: CSVVIEIHEQYF
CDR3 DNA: TGCAGCGTTGTGATAGAAATCCACGAGCAGTACTTC

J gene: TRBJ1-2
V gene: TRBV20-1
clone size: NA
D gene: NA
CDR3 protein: CSASWDNYGYTF
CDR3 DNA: TGCAGTGCTAGCTGGGATAACTATGGCTACACCTTC

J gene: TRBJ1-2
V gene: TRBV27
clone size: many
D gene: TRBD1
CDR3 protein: CASSLQGAGYGYTF
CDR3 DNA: TGTGCCAGCAGTTTACAGGGGGCGGGCTATGGCTACACCTTC

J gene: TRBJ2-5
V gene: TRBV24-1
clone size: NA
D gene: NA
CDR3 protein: CATSDAGETQYF
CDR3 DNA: TGTGCCACCAGTGATGCCGGGGAGACCCAGTACTTC

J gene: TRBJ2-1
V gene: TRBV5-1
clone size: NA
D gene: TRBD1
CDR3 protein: CASSIHKPGQTLF
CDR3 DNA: TGCGCCAGCAGCATCCACAAACCGGGACAGACCCTCTTC

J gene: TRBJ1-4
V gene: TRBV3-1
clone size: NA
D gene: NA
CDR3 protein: CASSQAGRGTNEKLFF
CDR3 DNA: TGTGCCAGCAGCCAAGCGGGGAGGGGAACTAATGAAAAACTGTTTTTT

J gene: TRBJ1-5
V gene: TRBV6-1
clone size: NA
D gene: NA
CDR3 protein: CASSEVGSNQPQHF
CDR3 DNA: TGTGCCAGCAGCGAGGTGGGGAGCAATCAGCCCCAGCATTTT

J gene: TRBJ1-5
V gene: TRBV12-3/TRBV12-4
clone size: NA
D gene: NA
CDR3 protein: CASGFELGGEGNQPQHF
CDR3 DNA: TGTGCCAGCGGTTTCGAGCTCGGGGGGGAAGGCAATCAGCCCCAGCATTTT

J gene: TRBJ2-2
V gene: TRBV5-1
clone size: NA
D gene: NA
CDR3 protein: CASGNHPNTGELFF
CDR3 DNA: TGCGCCAGCGGAAACCACCCGAACACCGGGGAGCTGTTTTTT

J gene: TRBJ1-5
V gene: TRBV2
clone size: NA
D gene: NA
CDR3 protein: CASTGGGAGNQPQHF
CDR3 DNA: TGTGCCAGCACGGGCGGGGGGGCTGGCAATCAGCCCCAGCATTTT

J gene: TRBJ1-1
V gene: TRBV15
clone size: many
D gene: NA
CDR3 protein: CATSSSTGGVNTEAFF
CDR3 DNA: TGTGCCACCAGCTCTTCGACGGGCGGTGTGAACACTGAAGCTTTCTTT

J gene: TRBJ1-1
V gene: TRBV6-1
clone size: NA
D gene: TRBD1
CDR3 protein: CASSITGVMTEAFF
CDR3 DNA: TGTGCCAGCAGCATAACAGGGGTGATGACTGAAGCTTTCTTT

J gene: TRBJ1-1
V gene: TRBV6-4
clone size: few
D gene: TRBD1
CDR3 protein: CASSYSTGTLNTEAFF
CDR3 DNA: TGTGCCAGCAGTTACTCGACAGGGACCTTGAACACTGAAGCTTTCTTT

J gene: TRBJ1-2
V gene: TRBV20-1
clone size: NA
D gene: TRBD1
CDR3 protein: CSARSLRDSGYGYTF
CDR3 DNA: TGCAGTGCTAGATCACTCCGGGACAGTGGATATGGCTACACCTTC

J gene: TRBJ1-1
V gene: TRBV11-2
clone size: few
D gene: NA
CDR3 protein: CASAGSLNTEAFF
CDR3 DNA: TGTGCCAGCGCGGGCTCCTTGAACACTGAAGCTTTCTTT

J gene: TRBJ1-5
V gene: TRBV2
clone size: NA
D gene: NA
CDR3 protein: CASRGPQPNQPQHF
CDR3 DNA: TGTGCCAGCAGGGGGCCCCAGCCCAATCAGCCCCAGCATTTT

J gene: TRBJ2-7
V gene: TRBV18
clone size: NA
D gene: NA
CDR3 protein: CASSPDRHSYEQYF
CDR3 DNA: TGTGCCAGCTCACCCGACAGGCATTCCTACGAGCAGTACTTC

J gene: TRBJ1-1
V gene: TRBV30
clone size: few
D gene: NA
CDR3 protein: CAWSVERTEAFF
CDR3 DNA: TGTGCCTGGAGTGTAGAGAGGACTGAAGCTTTCTTT

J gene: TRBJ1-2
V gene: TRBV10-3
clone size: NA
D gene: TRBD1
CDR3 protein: CAISAHRDRGPNYGYTF
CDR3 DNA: TGTGCCATCAGTGCCCACCGGGACAGGGGGCCCAACTATGGCTACACCTTC

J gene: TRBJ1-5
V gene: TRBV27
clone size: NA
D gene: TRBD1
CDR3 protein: CASSLRQGGGQPQHF
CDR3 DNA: TGTGCCAGCAGTTTACGACAGGGTGGAGGGCAGCCCCAGCATTTT

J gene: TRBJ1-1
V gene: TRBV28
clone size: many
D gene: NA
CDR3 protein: CASSLWRMGLNTEAFF
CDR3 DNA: TGTGCCAGCAGTTTATGGAGGATGGGACTCAACACTGAAGCTTTCTTT

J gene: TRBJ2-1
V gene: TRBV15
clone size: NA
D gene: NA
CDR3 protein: CATSRDRGSSSYNEQFF
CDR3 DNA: TGTGCCACCAGCAGAGATCGAGGTTCGAGCTCCTACAATGAGCAGTTCTTC